This TCR beta chain comes out of a study of breast tumors, draining lymph nodes, adjacent tissues (TCRdb year 2016). Notes on the research overall: In breast cancer patients, the study compared the TCR beta repertoires of tumor, adjacent nontumor tissue and axillary lymph nodes. The study aimed to assess the relationships and possible T-cell exchange between tumor, surrounding tissue and draining lymph node repertoires in human breast cancer. The paper as a whole reports these results and caveats: T-cell repertoire diversity in tumors was found to be lower than in lymph nodes but higher than in nontumor tissue, and preferential V and J gene usage was observed. In luminal-like breast cancer, tumor and nontumor tissue repertoires resembled each other significantly more than in basal-like breast cancer. The data were judged consistent with most tumor T cells deriving from the lymph node and then expanding within tumor tissue. The conclusion that tumor T cells originate in lymph nodes was framed as consistent with a hypothesis rather than directly demonstrated.

The lymph node samples were taken from the axillary draining lymph nodes of breast cancer patients. About this clonotype itself: Its antigen remains undetermined. The germline gene is not matched at one end of the junction; a read error may be the cause.

The data were produced on an Illumina HiSeq 2000. TCR beta chain libraries were generated by multiplex PCR amplification. High-throughput sequencing was used to analyze the amplified TCR beta chain products. TCRdb reanalyzed the raw reads on its own, using fastp at Q25 for trimming and MiXCR for clone calling, and kept in-frame beta chains. Each CDR3 protein gets just one entry, which takes the most common genes and DNA from the rows behind it. The sample table records some 140,000 distinct CDR3 sequences; around 21% of these occur just once. Around 2.2% of the sample rests with the top ten. Including the terminal cysteine and phenylalanine, the CDR3 comprises 15 residues. Just CDR3 DNA is preserved here, 45 bases in frame from base 1. Based on the germline V gene (reference sequence), the CDR1 and CDR2 sequences are SGHNT and YYREEE.

The sample consisted of axillary lymph node tissue. The sequence came from a female donor with breast cancer. Some clones in this sample may be carry-over from other donors' samples. This chain joins TRBV5-4 to TRBJ2-7; 12 middle bases align to TRBD1. The DNA sequence reads TGTGCCAGCAGCCATGGGACAGGGGGCGTGTACGAGCAGCACTTC. This encodes CASSHGTGGVYEQHF.